Reported below is one TCR beta chain. Its antigen is currently unknown. Germline CDR1 LGHNA, CDR2 YSLEER. Trimming stripped 1 base from V and 4 bases from J, with 16 bases between. This CDR3 contains 16 residues. This specimen belongs to a study of post-analysis software for immune sequencing data. The authors incorporated unique molecular identifiers into the TCR beta cDNA libraries. Via MiXCR, TCRdb re-called the PCR reads, giving one row per CDR3 protein. The data show 700,000 to 900,000 distinct CDR3 sequences, just over 45% seen once. Study findings and constraints: Patients had higher frequencies than controls of five TRBV segments, including TRBV5-6, TRBV5-1 and TRBV20-1.

The V gene is TRBV4-3, the J gene TRBJ1-2; tentatively, D is TRBD1 (5 bases). The receptor comes from a girl aged 10 to 17 with multiple sclerosis. The sample consisted of blood. The CDR3 DNA reads TGCGCCAGCAGCCAAGGAGGCGGGACTGGGTCCTATGGCTACACCTTC. Encoded protein: CASSQGGGTGSYGYTF.